This paragraph reports one T cell receptor beta chain. TCRdb's copy holds only in-frame clones and misses some; the assay was immunoSEQ multiplex PCR. Of thousands of clones listed, roughly 85% are singletons. The data derive from a study of T cells in lung cancer brain metastases. Study in general: Median interval between primary and brain metastasis specimen acquisition was 300 to 350 days.

The germline V and J ends were trimmed by 3 bases and 7 bases, with 12 bases remaining between them. The CDR3 consists of 13 residues. Germline V gene data show CDR1 as SGHAT and CDR2 as FQNNGV. The source is a man between 45 and 60 years old with non-small cell lung cancer. The sample taken for sequencing was tumor tissue from the primary lung tumor. The chain uses TRBV11-2 and TRBJ1-2, with D perhaps matching TRBD1 (5 bases). The CDR3 spells CASSLSGQGGYTF. The CDR3 DNA is TGTGCCAGCAGCTTGTCGGGGCAGGGTGGCTACACCTTC.